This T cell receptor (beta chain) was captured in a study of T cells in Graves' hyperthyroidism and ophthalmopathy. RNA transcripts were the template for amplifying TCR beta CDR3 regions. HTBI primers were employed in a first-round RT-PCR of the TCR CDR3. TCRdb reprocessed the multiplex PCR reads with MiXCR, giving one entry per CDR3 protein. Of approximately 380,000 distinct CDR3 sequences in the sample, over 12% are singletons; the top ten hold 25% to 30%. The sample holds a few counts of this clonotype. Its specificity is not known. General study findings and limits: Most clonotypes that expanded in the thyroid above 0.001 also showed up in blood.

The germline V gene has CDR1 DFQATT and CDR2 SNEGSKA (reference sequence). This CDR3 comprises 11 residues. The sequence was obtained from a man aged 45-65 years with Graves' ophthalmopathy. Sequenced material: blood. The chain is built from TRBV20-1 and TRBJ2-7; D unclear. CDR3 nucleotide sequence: TGCAGCGGCGAACGCTCCTACGAGCAGTACTTC. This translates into CSGERSYEQYF.